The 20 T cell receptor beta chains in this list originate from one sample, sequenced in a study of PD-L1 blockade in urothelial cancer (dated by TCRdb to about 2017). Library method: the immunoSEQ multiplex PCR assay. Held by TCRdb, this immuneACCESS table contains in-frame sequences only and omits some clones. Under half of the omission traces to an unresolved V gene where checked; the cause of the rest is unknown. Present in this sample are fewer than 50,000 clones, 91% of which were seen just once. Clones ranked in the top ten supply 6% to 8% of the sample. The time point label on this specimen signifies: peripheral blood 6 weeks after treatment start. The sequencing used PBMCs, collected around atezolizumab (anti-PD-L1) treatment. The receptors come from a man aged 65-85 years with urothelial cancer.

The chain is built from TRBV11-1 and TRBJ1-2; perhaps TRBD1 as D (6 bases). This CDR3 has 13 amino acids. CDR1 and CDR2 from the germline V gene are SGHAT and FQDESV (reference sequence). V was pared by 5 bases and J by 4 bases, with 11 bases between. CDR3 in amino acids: CASSLETGYGYTF. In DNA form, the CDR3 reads TGTGCCAGCAGCCTCGAGACAGGCTATGGCTACACCTTC. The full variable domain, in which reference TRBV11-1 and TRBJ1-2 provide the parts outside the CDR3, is EAEVAQSPRYKITEKSQAVAFWCDPISGHATLYWYRQILGQGPELLVQFQDESVVDDSQLPKDRFSAERLKGVDSTLKIQPAELGDSAMYLCASSLETGYGYTFGSGTRLTVV.

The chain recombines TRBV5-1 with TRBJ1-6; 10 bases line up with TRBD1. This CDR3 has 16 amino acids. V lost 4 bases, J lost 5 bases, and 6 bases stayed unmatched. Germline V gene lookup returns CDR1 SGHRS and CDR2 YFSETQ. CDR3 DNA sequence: TGCGCCAGCAGCAGCGGGACAGGGGTAGATAATTCACCCCTCCACTTT. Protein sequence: CASSSGTGVDNSPLHF.

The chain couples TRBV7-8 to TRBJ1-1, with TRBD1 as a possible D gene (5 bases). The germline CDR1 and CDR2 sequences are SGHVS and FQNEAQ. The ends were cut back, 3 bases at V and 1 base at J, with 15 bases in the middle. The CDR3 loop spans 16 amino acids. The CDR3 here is CASSFLGPGRNTEAFF. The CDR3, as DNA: TGTGCCAGCAGCTTCTTGGGGCCTGGTAGGAACACTGAAGCTTTCTTT.

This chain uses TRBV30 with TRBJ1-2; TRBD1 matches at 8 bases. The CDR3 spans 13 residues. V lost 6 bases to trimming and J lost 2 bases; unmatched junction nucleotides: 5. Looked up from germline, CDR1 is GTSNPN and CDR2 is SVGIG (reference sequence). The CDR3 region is CACTQGANYGYTF. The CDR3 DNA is TGTGCCTGTACCCAGGGGGCAAACTATGGCTACACCTTC.

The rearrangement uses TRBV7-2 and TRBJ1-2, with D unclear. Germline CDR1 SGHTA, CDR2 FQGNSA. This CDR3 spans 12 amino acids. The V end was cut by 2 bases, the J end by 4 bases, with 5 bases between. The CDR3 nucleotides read TGTGCCAGCAGCTTACAGGTCTATGGCTACACCTTC. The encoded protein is CASSLQVYGYTF.

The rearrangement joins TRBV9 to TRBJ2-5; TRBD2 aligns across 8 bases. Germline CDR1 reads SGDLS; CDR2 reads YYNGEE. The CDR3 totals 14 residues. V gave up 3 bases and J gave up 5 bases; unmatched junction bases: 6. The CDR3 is CASSGSGIRETQYF. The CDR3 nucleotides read TGTGCCAGCAGCGGTAGCGGGATTCGCGAGACCCAGTACTTC.

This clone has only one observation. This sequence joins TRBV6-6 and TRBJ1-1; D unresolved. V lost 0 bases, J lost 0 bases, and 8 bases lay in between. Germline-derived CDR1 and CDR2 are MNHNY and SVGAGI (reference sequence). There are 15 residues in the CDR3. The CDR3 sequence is CASSYSRQLNTEAFF. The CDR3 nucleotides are TGTGCCAGCAGTTACTCAAGACAATTGAACACTGAAGCTTTCTTT.

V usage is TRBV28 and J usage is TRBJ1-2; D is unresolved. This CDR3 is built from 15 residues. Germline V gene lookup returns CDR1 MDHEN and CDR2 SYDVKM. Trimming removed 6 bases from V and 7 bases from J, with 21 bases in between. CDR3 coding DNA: TGTGCCAGCAGCGACACAACATCGTTTCAGAGTGGCTACACCTTC. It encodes CASSDTTSFQSGYTF.

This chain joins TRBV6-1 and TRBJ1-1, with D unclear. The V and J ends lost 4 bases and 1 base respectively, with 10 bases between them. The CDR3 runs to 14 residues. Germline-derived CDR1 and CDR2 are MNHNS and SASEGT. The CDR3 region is CASSVSTGNTEAFF. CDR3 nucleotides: TGTGCCAGCAGTGTTTCGACGGGGAACACTGAAGCTTTCTTT.

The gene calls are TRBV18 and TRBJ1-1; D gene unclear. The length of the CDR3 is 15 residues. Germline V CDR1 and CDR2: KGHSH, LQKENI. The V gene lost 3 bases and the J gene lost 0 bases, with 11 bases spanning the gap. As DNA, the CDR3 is TGTGCCAGCTCACCTAGGGAGTTAATGAACACTGAAGCTTTCTTT. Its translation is CASSPRELMNTEAFF.

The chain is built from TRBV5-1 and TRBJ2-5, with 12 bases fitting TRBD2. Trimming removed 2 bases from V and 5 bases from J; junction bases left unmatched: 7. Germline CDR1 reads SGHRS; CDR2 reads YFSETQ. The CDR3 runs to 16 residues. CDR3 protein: CASSFLLAGGGETQYF. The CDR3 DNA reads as TGCGCCAGCAGCTTTCTACTAGCGGGAGGTGGGGAGACCCAGTACTTC.

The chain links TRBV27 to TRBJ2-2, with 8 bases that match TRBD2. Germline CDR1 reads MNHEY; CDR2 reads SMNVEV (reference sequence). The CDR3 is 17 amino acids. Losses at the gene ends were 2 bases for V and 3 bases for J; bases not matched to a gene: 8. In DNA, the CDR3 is TGTGCCAGCAGTTTAAGGGTGAGCGGGAGCTACACCGGGGAGCTGTTTTTT. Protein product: CASSLRVSGSYTGELFF.

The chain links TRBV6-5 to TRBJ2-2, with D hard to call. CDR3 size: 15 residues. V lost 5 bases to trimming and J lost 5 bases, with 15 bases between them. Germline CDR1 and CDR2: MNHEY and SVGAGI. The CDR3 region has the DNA TGTGCCAGCAGTCTCATTCAGGCCGCGACCGGGGAGCTGTTTTTT. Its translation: CASSLIQAATGELFF.

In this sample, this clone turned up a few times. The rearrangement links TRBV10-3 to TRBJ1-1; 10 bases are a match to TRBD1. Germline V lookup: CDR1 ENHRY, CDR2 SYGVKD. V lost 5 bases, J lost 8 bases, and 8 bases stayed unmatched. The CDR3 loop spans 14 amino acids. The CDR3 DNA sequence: TGTGCCATCAGTCCGGGACAGGGGAAACCAGAAGCTTTCTTT. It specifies CAISPGQGKPEAFF.

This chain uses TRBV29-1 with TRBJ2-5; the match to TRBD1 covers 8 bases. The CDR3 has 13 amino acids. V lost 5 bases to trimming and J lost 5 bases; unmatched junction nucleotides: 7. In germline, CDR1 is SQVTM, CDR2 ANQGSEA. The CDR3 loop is CSVFMTGEETQYF. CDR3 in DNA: TGCAGCGTTTTTATGACAGGGGAGGAGACCCAGTACTTC.

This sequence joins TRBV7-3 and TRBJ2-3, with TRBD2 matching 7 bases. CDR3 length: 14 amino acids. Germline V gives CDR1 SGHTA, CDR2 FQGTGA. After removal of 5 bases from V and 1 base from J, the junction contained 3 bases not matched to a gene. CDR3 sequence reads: CASSPTSGTDTQYF. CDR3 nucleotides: TGTGCCAGCAGCCCTACTAGCGGCACAGATACGCAGTATTTT.

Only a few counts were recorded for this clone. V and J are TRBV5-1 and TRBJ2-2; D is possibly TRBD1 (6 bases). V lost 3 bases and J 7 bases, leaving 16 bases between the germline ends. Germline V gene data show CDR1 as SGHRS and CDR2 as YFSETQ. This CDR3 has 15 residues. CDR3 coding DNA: TGCGCCAGCAGCTGGGACACTAGGGTTCACGGGGAGCTGTTTTTT. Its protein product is CASSWDTRVHGELFF.

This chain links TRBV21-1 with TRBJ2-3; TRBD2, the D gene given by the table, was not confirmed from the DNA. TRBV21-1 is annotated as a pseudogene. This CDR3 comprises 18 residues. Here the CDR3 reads CASSKAPTSGSGADTQYF. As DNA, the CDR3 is TGTGCCAGCAGCAAAGCCCCGACTAGCGGGAGCGGCGCAGATACGCAGTATTTT.

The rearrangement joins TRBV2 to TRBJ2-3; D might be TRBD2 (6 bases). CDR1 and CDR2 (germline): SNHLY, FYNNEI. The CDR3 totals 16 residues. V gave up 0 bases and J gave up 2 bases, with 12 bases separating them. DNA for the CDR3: TGTGCCAGCAGTGAAGCTGGGGGGACCCTCACAGATACGCAGTATTTT. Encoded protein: CASSEAGGTLTDTQYF.

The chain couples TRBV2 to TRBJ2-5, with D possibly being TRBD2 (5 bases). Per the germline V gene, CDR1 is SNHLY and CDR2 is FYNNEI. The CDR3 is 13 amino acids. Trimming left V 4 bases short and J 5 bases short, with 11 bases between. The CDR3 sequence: CASSVGGWETQYF. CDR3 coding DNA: TGTGCCAGCAGTGTGGGCGGGTGGGAGACCCAGTACTTC. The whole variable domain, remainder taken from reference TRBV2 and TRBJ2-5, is EPEVTQTPSHQVTQMGQEVILRCVPISNHLYFYWYRQILGQKVEFLVSFYNNEISEKSEIFDDQFSVERPDGSNFTLKIRSTKLEDSAMYFCASSVGGWETQYFGPGTRLLVL.